Shown below are 32 T cell receptor beta chains from a single sample sequenced in a study of blood T cell repertoires in COVID-19. Repertoires were generated with immunoSEQ multiplex PCR, while TCRdb's copy carries only in-frame clones and drops some. The sample yields some 130,000 clones, over 75% seen once. The sample was peripheral blood. The receptors were sampled from a human donor in a cohort sampled during active COVID-19.

This chain connects TRBV5-1 to TRBJ1-1, with D hard to call. There are 14 residues in the CDR3. With 4 bases removed from V and 4 bases from J, the gap between germline ends came to 14 bases. Germline assignment: CDR1 SGHRS and CDR2 YFSETQ. CDR3: CASSASTGSTEAFF. The CDR3 DNA follows: TGCGCCAGCAGCGCCTCAACGGGGAGCACTGAAGCTTTCTTT. Drawing the rest from reference TRBV5-1 and TRBJ1-1, the complete variable domain is KAGVTQTPRYLIKTRGQQVTLSCSPISGHRSVSWYQQTPGQGLQFLFEYFSETQRNKGNFPGRFSGRQFSNSRSEMNVSTLELGDSALYLCASSASTGSTEAFFGQGTRLTVV.

The rearrangement joins TRBV11-2 to TRBJ2-1; D possibly corresponds to TRBD1 (5 bases). The CDR3 has 18 amino acids. Per the germline V gene, CDR1 is SGHAT and CDR2 is FQNNGV. Trimming left V 3 bases short and J 0 bases short, with 18 bases between. The CDR3 loop reads CASSFGDLGHSSYNEQFF. In DNA, the CDR3 is TGTGCCAGCAGCTTTGGAGATCTTGGACATAGCTCCTACAATGAGCAGTTCTTC.

The chain couples TRBV3-1 (or the pseudogene TRBV3-2) to TRBJ2-5; 8 positions agree with TRBD2. V shed 4 bases and J 3 bases; nucleotides not matched to a gene: 4. Germline assignment: CDR1 LGHDT and CDR2 YNNKEL (reference sequence). The CDR3 spans 14 residues. CDR3 loop: CASSPSTSEETQYF. As DNA, the CDR3 is TGTGCCAGCAGCCCTTCGACTAGCGAAGAGACCCAGTACTTC.

This sequence joins TRBV9 and TRBJ2-3; the match to TRBD2 covers 7 bases. Trimming removed 4 bases from V and 2 bases from J; junction bases left unmatched: 7. Germline CDR1 SGDLS, CDR2 YYNGEE. The length of the CDR3 is 15 residues. The CDR3 here is CASSPGTINTDTQYF. The CDR3 DNA sequence: TGTGCCAGCAGCCCAGGGACTATTAACACAGATACGCAGTATTTT.

The CDR3 is CASSQGLEPNEQFF. CDR3 nucleotides: TGTGCCAGCAGCCAGGGACTAGAACCTAATGAGCAGTTCTTC. The gene calls are TRBV3-1 (or the pseudogene TRBV3-2) and TRBJ2-1; 8 nucleotides agree with TRBD2. CDR3 length equals 14 residues. Trimming removed 3 bases from V and 7 bases from J; junction bases left unmatched: 5. Germline CDR1 is LGHDT and CDR2 is YNNKEL (reference sequence).

The rearrangement links TRBV25-1 to TRBJ1-6; TRBD1 might be the D (6 bases). The CDR3 extends over 18 amino acids. Trimming pared 8 bases from V and 0 bases from J, leaving 20 bases between. CDR1 is MGHDK and CDR2 is SYGVNS in the germline V gene. The DNA for the CDR3 is TGTGCCAGCCAGGATACACAGGGCGTATTCTCCTATAATTCACCCCTCCACTTT. It codes for CASQDTQGVFSYNSPLHF.

This clone was seen once. Other DNA sequences in this sample translate to the same CDR3. This sequence joins TRBV7-3 and TRBJ2-6; D is ambiguous. In germline, CDR1 is SGHTA, CDR2 FQGTGA. Trimming stripped 2 bases from V and 0 bases from J, with 8 bases between. The CDR3 consists of 16 residues. CDR3 sequence (DNA): TGTGCCAGCAGCTTAGATAGCAGCTCTGGGGCCAACGTCCTGACTTTC. It yields the protein CASSLDSSSGANVLTF.

The rearrangement joins TRBV5-5 to TRBJ1-1; D call uncertain. V lost 4 bases, J lost 7 bases, and 23 bases lay in between. The CDR3 spans 16 residues. The V gene's germline CDR1 is SGHKS and CDR2 YYEKEE (reference sequence). The CDR3 nucleotides are TGTGCCAGCAGCCTATTCCGGCCAGGTCGTAGTGGTGAAGCTTTCTTT. Amino acids: CASSLFRPGRSGEAFF.

A single count supports this clone. The chain is built from TRBV6-5 and TRBJ1-1; D is possibly TRBD1 (6 bases). V shed 6 bases and J shed 4 bases, with 18 bases lying between them. This CDR3 region has 15 residues. The V gene's germline CDR1 is MNHEY and CDR2 SVGAGI. The CDR3: CASRPRRTASTEAFF. The CDR3 DNA sequence: TGTGCCAGCAGGCCCCGGCGGACAGCCAGCACTGAAGCTTTCTTT.

The chain recombines TRBV7-9 with TRBJ1-1; the D gene is possibly TRBD1 (5 bases). V lost 1 base to trimming and J lost 6 bases, with 9 bases between them. This CDR3 has 13 residues. CDR1 is SEHNR, CDR2 FQNEAQ, per germline (reference sequence). This chain's CDR3 is CASSLGGWAEAFF. As DNA, the CDR3 is TGTGCCAGCAGCTTAGGGGGCTGGGCTGAAGCTTTCTTT.

V gene TRBV27 combines with J gene TRBJ2-2; D is uncertain. V shed 3 bases and J shed 2 bases, with 7 bases lying between them. In germline, CDR1 is MNHEY, CDR2 SMNVEV (reference sequence). This CDR3 has 14 amino acids. In nucleotides, the CDR3 is TGTGCCAGCAGTTTGCATAGAAACACCGGGGAGCTGTTTTTT. It codes for CASSLHRNTGELFF.

The chain carries TRBV4-1 and TRBJ1-6, with a weak D call TRBD1 (6 bases). The germline V gene has CDR1 MGHRA and CDR2 YSYEKL. The germline V and J ends were trimmed by 0 bases and 13 bases, with 16 bases remaining between them. The CDR3 runs to 15 residues. Here the CDR3 DNA reads TGCGCCAGCAGCCAAGAGGGACATGTTATAACCCCCCTCCACTTT. It specifies CASSQEGHVITPLHF.

The gene calls are TRBV27 and TRBJ2-3; D possibly corresponds to TRBD2 (5 bases). This CDR3 has 15 amino acids. Trimming took off 5 bases at V and 0 bases at J, with 12 bases between the two ends. Germline CDR1 MNHEY, CDR2 SMNVEV (reference sequence). The CDR3 spells CASSPRRFSTDTQYF. DNA for the CDR3: TGTGCCAGCAGTCCCCGGAGGTTTAGCACAGATACGCAGTATTTT.

The count of this clone is one. This sequence joins TRBV7-2 and TRBJ2-7, with D possibly being TRBD2 (6 bases). There are 14 residues in the CDR3. The V gene lost 5 bases and the J gene lost 6 bases, with 17 bases spanning the gap. Germline CDR1 reads SGHTA; CDR2 reads FQGNSA. The CDR3 DNA is TGTGCCAGCAGCCAAGGGTCGACCGGGAGCGAGCAGTACTTC. This codes for CASSQGSTGSEQYF.

The rearrangement links TRBV18 to TRBJ2-5; D is undetermined. Germline values: CDR1 KGHSH, CDR2 LQKENI. CDR3 length: 13 amino acids. The V end lost 5 bases, the J end lost 3 bases, and 10 bases lay between the germline ends. In nucleotides, the CDR3 is TGTGCCAGCTCAGGCAGGATCGAAGAGACCCAGTACTTC. Translating it yields CASSGRIEETQYF.

The chain carries TRBV25-1 and TRBJ1-4, with D perhaps TRBD1 (5 bases). Trimming shortened V by 3 bases and J by 8 bases, and 10 bases separated the two germline ends. Germline-derived CDR1 and CDR2 are MGHDK and SYGVNS. The CDR3 length is 13 residues. In DNA, the CDR3 is TGTGCCAGCAGTGATTTCCAGGGAGAAAAACTGTTTTTT. Amino acid sequence: CASSDFQGEKLFF.

The V and J genes are TRBV9 and TRBJ1-2; D unclear. The germline V and J ends were trimmed by 0 bases and 2 bases, with 8 bases remaining between them. CDR1 is SGDLS, CDR2 YYNGEE, per germline. The CDR3 totals 14 residues. Written as DNA, the CDR3 is TGTGCCAGCAGCGTAGTAGGCGGAAACTATGGCTACACCTTC. Its protein product is CASSVVGGNYGYTF.

For the CDR3, the DNA is TGTGCCAGCAGTCCGCCCCCGGGAGGCTCTGGGGCCAACGTCCTGACTTTC. Amino acids: CASSPPPGGSGANVLTF. The chain is built from TRBV6-2 or TRBV6-3 and TRBJ2-6, with 7 bases that match TRBD2. J was trimmed by 0 bases and V by 5 bases; bases with no gene match: 7. This CDR3 comprises 17 residues. The germline gives CDR1 MNHEY, CDR2 SVGEGT.

The chain uses TRBV2 and TRBJ2-7; 8 bases match TRBD1. This CDR3 spans 11 amino acids. The V and J ends lost 7 bases and 6 bases, in that order; junction bases with no gene match: 2. Germline CDR1 reads SNHLY; CDR2 reads FYNNEI. In DNA, the CDR3 is TGTGCCAGCAACGACAGGGGCGAGCAGTACTTC. Protein: CASNDRGEQYF.

In this sample, this clone turned up a few times. The CDR3 loop is CASSATRVPLTLKLSNPRAFF. The CDR3 region has the DNA TGTGCCAGCAGTGCGACGCGGGTTCCCCTTACACTGAAGCTTTCCAACCCGAGAGCTTTCTTT. This sequence joins TRBV27 and TRBJ1-1; D uncertain. The CDR3 is 21 residues long. The germline V gene encodes CDR1 MNHEY and CDR2 SMNVEV (reference sequence). The V gene lost 5 bases and the J gene lost 10 bases, with 41 bases spanning the gap.

The gene calls are TRBV4-3 and TRBJ1-5, with TRBD1 as a possible D gene (6 bases). The V and J ends lost 4 bases and 4 bases respectively, with 14 bases between them. Germline loops: CDR1 LGHNA, CDR2 YSLEER. The CDR3 runs to 15 residues. The CDR3 sequence: CASSLEWGQNQPQHF. The DNA of the CDR3 is TGCGCCAGCAGCCTCGAGTGGGGGCAGAATCAGCCCCAGCATTTT.

The J gene is TRBJ2-3, the V gene TRBV6-1, with 7 bases fitting TRBD1. Germline V lookup: CDR1 MNHNS, CDR2 SASEGT. The length of the CDR3 is 16 residues. V lost 0 bases and J lost 4; bases outside the gene matches: 7. The CDR3 DNA reads as TGTGCCAGCAGTGAAGCGGGCAGGGGGTTTGCAGATACGCAGTATTTT. As protein: CASSEAGRGFADTQYF.

This clone is a singleton in its sample. This chain uses TRBV5-4 with TRBJ2-3; 9 bases are shared with TRBD2. The trim removed 1 base at V and 5 bases at J, leaving 8 bases unmatched. Germline CDR1 reads SGHNT; CDR2 reads YYREEE (reference sequence). The CDR3 spans 16 residues. The CDR3 loop is CASSLRAGGPRDTQYF. The CDR3 DNA is TGTGCCAGCAGCTTGAGGGCGGGAGGGCCAAGAGATACGCAGTATTTT.

V and J are TRBV11-2 and TRBJ1-6; no reliable D call. V lost 5 bases to trimming and J lost 7 bases, with 9 bases between them. This CDR3 has 13 amino acids. Germline loops: CDR1 SGHAT, CDR2 FQNNGV. The CDR3 protein is CASSPGSNSPLHF. The CDR3 DNA reads TGTGCCAGCAGCCCCGGGAGCAATTCACCCCTCCACTTT.

The gene calls are TRBV7-9 and TRBJ1-6; weak D call: TRBD1 (5 bases). The germline gives CDR1 SEHNR, CDR2 FQNEAQ (reference sequence). Trimming removed 5 bases from V and 5 bases from J, with 10 bases in between. CDR3 length: 14 amino acids. The chain's CDR3 is CASSLGQDNSPLHF. CDR3 in DNA: TGTGCCAGCAGCCTAGGACAAGATAATTCACCCCTCCACTTT.

V is TRBV7-8 and J is TRBJ1-1, with a tentative D call TRBD1 (6 bases). V was pared by 3 bases and J by 1 base, with 9 bases between. The CDR3 is made up of 14 amino acids. Germline CDR1 SGHVS, CDR2 FQNEAQ. For the CDR3, the DNA is TGTGCCAGCAGCTTGGGGGCCGAGAACACTGAAGCTTTCTTT. This codes for CASSLGAENTEAFF.

This clone has only a few counts. The chain is built from TRBV19 and TRBJ2-7, with D tentatively TRBD2 (5 bases). Trimming left V 2 bases short and J 6 bases short, with 11 bases between. Germline V gives CDR1 LNHDA, CDR2 SQIVND (reference sequence). The CDR3 contains 13 residues. The CDR3 sequence is CASSITRDSEQYF. In DNA form, the CDR3 reads TGTGCCAGTAGTATAACGAGGGATAGCGAGCAGTACTTC.

The chain couples TRBV25-1 to TRBJ2-2; D is undetermined. The CDR3 is 13 amino acids. The V gene's germline CDR1 is MGHDK and CDR2 SYGVNS. Trimming took off 2 bases at V and 7 bases at J, with 8 bases between the two ends. The CDR3 is CASSEQNFGELFF. The CDR3 coding sequence is TGTGCCAGCAGTGAACAGAATTTCGGGGAGCTGTTTTTT.

This sequence joins TRBV9 and TRBJ2-3; no clear D gene. In germline, CDR1 is SGDLS, CDR2 YYNGEE. The CDR3 extends over 12 amino acids. V was pared by 3 bases and J by 8 bases, with 10 bases between. This CDR3 is CASSASEVTQYF. The CDR3 region has the DNA TGTGCCAGCAGCGCCTCCGAGGTTACGCAGTATTTT.

The V gene is TRBV6-2 or TRBV6-3, the J gene TRBJ2-1, with TRBD2 matching over 7 bases. J was trimmed by 10 bases and V by 4 bases; bases with no gene match: 16. Germline assignment: CDR1 MNHEY and CDR2 SVGEGT. The CDR3 spans 16 residues. The CDR3: CASSSQQLTSAREQFF. The CDR3 nucleotides read TGTGCCAGCAGTTCCCAACAACTTACTAGCGCCAGAGAGCAGTTCTTC.

The chain uses TRBV2 and TRBJ1-1; D may be TRBD1 (6 bases). The V and J ends lost 3 bases and 1 base respectively, with 12 bases between them. Germline assignment: CDR1 SNHLY and CDR2 FYNNEI. The CDR3 covers 15 residues. The CDR3 nucleotides read TGTGCCAGCAGTGACGGGGGGGCGAGGAACACTGAAGCTTTCTTT. Its translation is CASSDGGARNTEAFF.

The CDR3 protein is CASSEARQRAKNIQYF. The CDR3 DNA reads as TGTGCCAGCAGTGAAGCGAGACAGAGAGCCAAAAACATTCAGTACTTC. V is TRBV6-1 and J is TRBJ2-4, with D perhaps matching TRBD1 (5 bases). Germline V gene sequence: CDR1 MNHNS, CDR2 SASEGT. The length of the CDR3 is 16 residues. V was trimmed by 0 bases and J by 0 bases, leaving 9 bases between them.